The 14 T cell receptor beta chains in this list originate from one sample, sequenced in a study of T cells after posttransplantation cyclophosphamide. Produced via immunoSEQ multiplex PCR; TCRdb's table is partial and in-frame only. The repertoire includes some 2,500 clones, roughly 70% of them detected once, and about 27% sits in the top ten. Busulfan-fludarabine conditioning, marrow transplant, and cyclophosphamide on days +3 and +4 were administered. Sequenced material: PBMCs, taken 30 days after allogeneic stem cell transplant with posttransplant cyclophosphamide. Source of these receptors: a female patient aged 45-60 years who received an allogeneic stem cell transplant from a related donor, was CMV-positive, and had no GVHD. A subset of T cells may come from the graft donor.

This chain uses TRBV7-2 with TRBJ1-3, with D possibly matching TRBD1 (6 bases). CDR1 SGHTA and CDR2 FQGNSA come from the germline V gene. Trimming removed 5 bases at V and 4 bases at J, with 27 bases between. The CDR3 runs to 19 residues. This chain's CDR3 is CASSMSSMGAGASGNTIYF. The CDR3 region has the DNA TGTGCCAGCAGCATGTCATCAATGGGGGCAGGGGCTTCCGGAAACACCATATATTTT.

The chain joins TRBV7-9 to TRBJ2-6, with D unclear. The CDR3 has 19 residues. Trimming took 5 bases from V and 5 from J, leaving 25 bases between them. Germline CDR1 SEHNR, CDR2 FQNEAQ (reference sequence). This CDR3 reads CASSNCLYHDKSRANVLTF. CDR3 sequence (DNA): TGTGCCAGCAGCAATTGCCTATACCATGACAAAAGTCGGGCCAACGTCCTGACTTTC.

The genes are TRBV5-1 and TRBJ2-7; D is possibly TRBD2 (6 bases). This CDR3 has 16 residues. Germline V CDR1 and CDR2: SGHRS, YFSETQ. Deletions cut 0 bases from V and 0 bases from J, with 13 bases between. The CDR3 region has the DNA TGCGCCAGCAGCTTGGTGGAGGGTCTCTTCTCCTACGAGCAGTACTTC. Protein sequence: CASSLVEGLFSYEQYF.

This clone showed up just a few times. The genes are TRBV7-4 and TRBJ2-2; 11 bases align to TRBD2. With V trimmed by 8 bases and J by 5 bases, 7 bases remained unmatched. The CDR3 consists of 15 residues. Per germline, CDR1 SGHVT and CDR2 SQSDAQ. CDR3 nucleotide sequence: TGTGCCAGCGCATTTAGCGGGAGGGGGACCGGGGAGCTGTTTTTT. It is translated as CASAFSGRGTGELFF.

CDR3 region: CASSVAGGPYEQYF. The DNA of the CDR3 is TGTGCCAGCAGTGTAGCGGGAGGGCCTTACGAGCAGTACTTC. V gene TRBV4-2 combines with J gene TRBJ2-7; 11 bases match TRBD2. Germline V gene sequence: CDR1 LGHNA, CDR2 YNFKEQ. Trimming cost V 6 bases and J 4 bases; bases outside gene matches: 5. The CDR3 covers 14 residues.

The chain employs TRBV5-1 and TRBJ2-7, with D possibly being TRBD2 (7 bases). The CDR3 is 14 residues long. Trimming stripped 4 bases from V and 2 bases from J, with 13 bases between. In germline, CDR1 is SGHRS, CDR2 YFSETQ. The CDR3, as DNA: TGCGCCAGCAGCCCGGGGGGCGAGGCCTACGAGCAGTACTTC. Amino acid sequence: CASSPGGEAYEQYF.

The chain employs TRBV5-4 and TRBJ2-2; maybe TRBD1 (6 bases). V shed 1 base and J shed 6 bases, with 10 bases lying between them. Germline assignment: CDR1 SGHNT and CDR2 YYREEE (reference sequence). There are 14 residues in the CDR3. CDR3 coding DNA: TGTGCCAGCAGCTTGAGGGGGAATCCCGGGGAGCTGTTTTTT. Translating gives CASSLRGNPGELFF.

Within the sample, this clone is medium-sized. The V and J genes are TRBV11-2 and TRBJ2-7, with TRBD2 matching over 8 bases. The CDR3 spans 18 residues. V lost 0 bases to trimming and J lost 0 bases; unmatched junction nucleotides: 10. CDR1 is SGHAT, CDR2 FQNNGV, per germline. The chain's CDR3 is CASSLDSGGLISSYEQYF. The CDR3 coding sequence is TGTGCCAGCAGCTTAGACAGCGGGGGCCTCATTAGCTCCTACGAGCAGTACTTC.

CDR3 nucleotides: TGCGCCAGCAGTGATGGATCGCGGACTGAAGCTTTCTTT. It yields the protein CASSDGSRTEAFF. V usage is TRBV10-1 and J usage is TRBJ1-1; D unclear. The CDR3 runs to 13 residues. CDR1 is WNHNN, CDR2 SYGVQD, per germline (reference sequence). Between the trimmed V and J ends, which lost 3 bases and 5 bases, there was a span of 10 bases.

The chain couples TRBV9 to TRBJ2-3, with 16 bases matching TRBD2. CDR3 length equals 19 residues. Germline V gene data show CDR1 as SGDLS and CDR2 as YYNGEE. With 4 bases clipped from V and 5 bases from J, the junction kept 13 bases outside the gene matches. The CDR3 loop reads CASSLRGGLAGGPGDTQYF. For the CDR3, the DNA is TGTGCCAGCAGCTTAAGGGGGGGACTAGCGGGAGGGCCTGGAGATACGCAGTATTTT.

This clone was found a few times. The rearrangement joins TRBV6-6 to TRBJ1-2, with D tentatively TRBD1 (5 bases). Germline V gives CDR1 MNHNY, CDR2 SVGAGI (reference sequence). CDR3 length: 11 residues. V was cut by 10 bases and J by 5 bases, with 11 bases left in between. CDR3 region: CAILGGYGYTF. The DNA of the CDR3 is TGTGCCATCCTGGGGGGTTATGGCTACACCTTC.

The chain uses TRBV6-5 and TRBJ2-5; the D is unclear. The V gene lost 3 bases and the J gene lost 2 bases, with 10 bases spanning the gap. There are 14 residues in the CDR3. Per germline, CDR1 MNHEY and CDR2 SVGAGI. CDR3 in amino acids: CASSYGLIQETQYF. The DNA for the CDR3 is TGTGCCAGCAGTTATGGCCTGATACAAGAGACCCAGTACTTC.

This clone was detected a few times. CDR3 sequence (DNA): TGCAGTGCTCTACAGTGGGAGACCCAGTACTTC. Amino acids: CSALQWETQYF. The chain is built from TRBV20-1 and TRBJ2-5; no clear D gene. The V gene lost 5 bases and the J gene lost 5 bases, with 9 bases spanning the gap. Germline lookup yields CDR1 DFQATT and CDR2 SNEGSKA (reference sequence). This CDR3 has 11 residues.

V and J are TRBV28 and TRBJ2-7; 9 positions agree with TRBD1. This CDR3 region has 14 residues. The germline V gene encodes CDR1 MDHEN and CDR2 SYDVKM. V dropped 6 bases and J dropped 1; count of bases not matched to a gene: 4. The CDR3 coding sequence is TGTGCCAGCAGGGACAGGGGTCGATCCTACGAGCAGTACTTC. It specifies CASRDRGRSYEQYF.